This TCR beta chain is drawn from a study of control samples from healthy donors and cancer patients. Data came from immunoSEQ multiplex PCR; TCRdb stores just in-frame clones and leaves some out. The data hold 200,000 or so clones, with roughly nine tenths observed a single time. The germline V gene encodes CDR1 SQVTM and CDR2 ANQGSEA. Trimming removed 3 bases from V and 4 bases from J, with 12 bases in between. This CDR3 region has 13 residues. The TCR originated in a man aged 30 to 45 in good health. The V call is TRBV29-1, the J call TRBJ1-2, with a weak D call TRBD1 (5 bases). Sequencing was carried out using blood. CDR3 amino acids: CSVEGGGRYGYTF. The CDR3 nucleotides read TGCAGCGTTGAGGGTGGGGGTCGCTATGGCTACACCTTC.